This record covers a single TCR beta chain. The sample belongs to a study of blood T cell repertoires in COVID-19. Study information: Nucleic acid was either cDNA or gDNA, and it came from T cells, B-cell-depleted T cells, or PBMCs.

Donors were grouped by their self-reported clinical history. In Cohort 3, a recovered donor had either two negative PCRs, clearance, or symptom resolution. In the original processing: Nucleated cell number was recorded as an estimate derived from reference gene primer amplification. TCRdb's table, derived via immunoSEQ multiplex PCR, lists solely in-frame clones and lacks some. V and J calls and clone size are copied from that table; D and trimming were computed from the DNA. The sample has around 180,000 clones; about 83% are singletons. Looked up from germline, CDR1 is MDHEN and CDR2 is SYDVKM. V was clipped by 7 bases and J by 4 bases; unmatched bases: 3. The CDR3 spans 12 residues.

The chain uses TRBV28 and TRBJ1-2; 7 bases map to TRBD1. The sequenced sample was PBMCs or T cells enriched from blood (not recorded which). The TCR was taken from a woman aged 30 to 39 who had recovered from COVID-19. CDR3 region: CASKDRSYGYTF. The CDR3 DNA sequence: TGTGCCAGCAAGGACAGGTCCTATGGCTACACCTTC.